The 2 T cell receptor beta chains below come from one sample, sequenced in a study of identifying expanded T cells in peripheral blood (dated by TCRdb to between 2018 and 2021). The method behind the library was the immunoSEQ multiplex PCR assay. This immuneACCESS table, as held by TCRdb, lists in-frame sequences with V and J called but not all clones. Of the missing ones, under half trace to an unresolved V gene in checked studies; the others have no known cause. For this sample the table gives 120,000 or so clones, of which 75% to 90% were detected only once. The top ten clones comprise roughly 3.3% of the sample. The sequenced material came from blood. Receptors originate from a person aged 18 to 70 in good health.

The rearrangement links TRBV9 to TRBJ2-2; perhaps TRBD2 as D (6 bases). Trimming left V 3 bases short and J 5 bases short, with 8 bases between. The germline gives CDR1 SGDLS, CDR2 YYNGEE. CDR3 length equals 13 residues. The CDR3 is CASSAGGTGELFF. In nucleotides, the CDR3 is TGTGCCAGCAGCGCCGGGGGTACCGGGGAGCTGTTTTTT.

This rearrangement joins TRBV30 to TRBJ2-7, with 7 bases fitting TRBD2. Trimming at V came to 4 bases and at J to 3 bases, leaving 30 bases not matched to a gene. CDR1 is GTSNPN, CDR2 SVGIG, per germline (reference sequence). The length of the CDR3 is 21 residues. The CDR3 bases are TGTGCCTGGATTAGGTCGGGAGGACCCTTTACCAGGAGTCCTACCCGCTACGAGCAGTACTTC. Protein product: CAWIRSGGPFTRSPTRYEQYF.